The present entry profiles one TCR beta chain with its context. This sample is part of a study of blood T cell repertoires in COVID-19. CDR1 and CDR2 (germline): MDHEN, SYDVKM. This CDR3 region has 14 residues. V lost 7 bases to trimming and J lost 4 bases, with 14 bases between them. TCRdb's copy holds only in-frame clones and misses some; the assay was immunoSEQ multiplex PCR. The sample consists of about 140,000 clones, 88% of them appearing once. This sequence was found in a man over 45 with active or convalescent COVID-19. This chain links TRBV28 with TRBJ1-5; the D gene is possibly TRBD1 (6 bases). Sample: peripheral blood. In DNA form, the CDR3 reads TGTGCCAGCACCCAGGACAGTTTTAATCAGCCCCAGCATTTT. This gives the protein CASTQDSFNQPQHF. Based on the CDR3 plus reference TRBV28 and TRBJ1-5, the full variable domain is DVKVTQSSRYLVKRTGEKVFLECVQDMDHENMFWYRQDPGLGLRLIYFSYDVKMKEKGDIPEGYSVSREKKERFSLILESASTNQTSMYLCASTQDSFNQPQHFGDGTRLSIL.